Listed here are 29 T cell receptor beta chains from one sample, sequenced in a study of patients and donors after allogeneic stem cell transplantation (dated by TCRdb to 2019 to 2021). The library was generated by RT-PCR. Sequencer: NextSeq 550. Using fastp trimming at Q25 and MiXCR clonotype assembly, TCRdb reanalyzed the public sequencing data and kept in-frame beta chains. Records with the same CDR3 protein are collapsed into one entry carrying the most frequent genes and DNA. Within this sample are fewer than 200,000 distinct CDR3 sequences, with around 30% of them counted one time only. 3.2% of the sample lies in the top ten. The sample was blood, either unsorted or a sorted T cell fraction (not recorded which). All receptors come from a human donor who was either an allogeneic HSCT recipient or a stem cell or donor lymphocyte infusion donor (not recorded which). It is not recorded whose cells these are; they may come from a transplant donor.

The CDR3 region is CASSRLQGAGTGELFF. DNA for the CDR3: TGCGCCAGCAGCCGCTTACAGGGGGCTGGGACCGGGGAGCTGTTTTTT. The genes are TRBV4-3 and TRBJ2-2; 9 nucleotides agree with TRBD1. In germline, CDR1 is LGHNA, CDR2 YSLEER. Unmatched junction bases numbered 8, after V lost 4 bases and J lost 5 bases. CDR3 size: 16 residues.

This chain connects TRBV2 to TRBJ2-5; D ambiguous. The germline V gene has CDR1 SNHLY and CDR2 FYNNEI. The V end was cut by 0 bases, the J end by 1 base, with 6 bases between. There are 14 residues in the CDR3. The CDR3, as DNA: TGTGCCAGCAGTGAAGCTAACCTCCAAGAGACCCAGTACTTC. Translating it yields CASSEANLQETQYF.

This sequence joins TRBV18 and TRBJ2-5; no definite D call. Between the trimmed V and J ends, which lost 0 bases and 3 bases, there was a span of 5 bases. The CDR3 totals 13 residues. CDR1 KGHSH and CDR2 LQKENI come from the germline V gene. The CDR3 bases are TGTGCCAGCTCACCACCGAGCGAAGAGACCCAGTACTTC. Protein: CASSPPSEETQYF.

V usage is TRBV10-3 and J usage is TRBJ1-1; the D is unclear. Per germline, CDR1 ENHRY and CDR2 SYGVKD. This CDR3 is built from 13 residues. V lost 4 bases, J lost 1 base, and 7 bases lay in between. CDR3 bases: TGTGCCATCAGTGTGCGGGAGAACACTGAAGCTTTCTTT. Translating gives CAISVRENTEAFF.

V is TRBV28 and J is TRBJ2-1; D is undetermined. The length of the CDR3 is 13 residues. V was trimmed by 10 bases and J by 9 bases, leaving 19 bases between them. From germline, CDR1 is MDHEN and CDR2 SYDVKM. CDR3 sequence (DNA): TGTGCCACCGCATCGGCAACTTTCATTGAGCAGTTCTTC. It codes for CATASATFIEQFF.

In its sample, this clonotype was seen a few times. The rearrangement links TRBV14 to TRBJ2-2, with D tentatively TRBD1 (6 bases). CDR1 and CDR2 from the germline V gene are SGHDN and FVKESK. V dropped 4 bases and J dropped 1 base, with 19 bases sitting between them. This CDR3 contains 18 residues. CDR3 nucleotides: TGTGCCAGCAGCCCCCTACAGGGTGGACTCATGAACACCGGGGAGCTGTTTTTT. Protein product: CASSPLQGGLMNTGELFF.

The chain is built from TRBV20-1 and TRBJ2-7; 8 bases agree with TRBD2. CDR1 DFQATT and CDR2 SNEGSKA come from the germline V gene (reference sequence). Unmatched junction bases numbered 3, after V lost 5 bases and J lost 0 bases. The CDR3 consists of 13 residues. The CDR3 is CSAPAGGSYEQYF. In nucleotides, the CDR3 is TGCAGTGCTCCGGCGGGGGGCTCCTACGAGCAGTACTTC.

The chain has TRBV2 and TRBJ2-1; D call uncertain. V dropped 2 bases and J dropped 0 bases, with 8 bases sitting between them. Germline values: CDR1 SNHLY, CDR2 FYNNEI. The CDR3 length is 15 residues. CDR3 protein: CASSERAFSYNEQFF. CDR3 DNA: TGTGCCAGCAGTGAACGGGCATTCTCCTACAATGAGCAGTTCTTC.

This clonotype was seen ten or more times. The chain couples TRBV5-5 to TRBJ1-6; D call uncertain. In germline, CDR1 is SGHKS, CDR2 YYEKEE (reference sequence). The CDR3 spans 16 residues. V shed 1 base and J shed 0 bases, with 8 bases lying between them. CDR3 DNA sequence: TGTGCCAGCAGCTTGTCTTGGAGCTCCTATAATTCACCCCTCCACTTT. This codes for CASSLSWSSYNSPLHF.

The V call is TRBV20-1, the J call TRBJ2-1; TRBD2 agrees at 10 bases. The length of the CDR3 is 14 residues. The V gene end was trimmed by 1 base and the J gene end by 4 bases; junction bases not matched to a gene: 1. Germline V CDR1 and CDR2: DFQATT, SNEGSKA (reference sequence). This CDR3 is CSARGTSGYNEQFF. CDR3 DNA: TGCAGTGCTAGAGGGACTAGCGGATACAATGAGCAGTTCTTC.

The V gene is TRBV11-2, the J gene TRBJ2-1; 12 bases match TRBD2. V lost 5 bases and J lost 3; bases outside the gene matches: 5. This CDR3 is built from 16 residues. Looked up from germline, CDR1 is SGHAT and CDR2 is FQNNGV. CDR3 DNA sequence: TGTGCCAGCAGCCGTGGGGGACTAGCGGGCTACAATGAGCAGTTCTTC. It translates to CASSRGGLAGYNEQFF.

This clonotype was seen ten or more times. The chain combines TRBV10-3 with TRBJ1-5; TRBD1 aligns across 7 bases. CDR3 length: 14 amino acids. Germline V gene sequence: CDR1 ENHRY, CDR2 SYGVKD. The V gene end was trimmed by 3 bases and the J gene end by 6 bases; junction bases not matched to a gene: 5. The CDR3 DNA sequence: TGTGCCATCAGTGACCGAACAGGGGTTCAGCCCCAGCATTTT. Its translation is CAISDRTGVQPQHF.

The chain couples TRBV4-1 to TRBJ2-2; TRBD2 matches at 13 bases. Per the germline V gene, CDR1 is MGHRA and CDR2 is YSYEKL. V was clipped by 2 bases and J by 2 bases; unmatched bases: 5. CDR3 length: 18 residues. In DNA, the CDR3 is TGCGCCAGCAGCCAACAGACTAGCGGGAGGACAAACACCGGGGAGCTGTTTTTT. Translated, it gives CASSQQTSGRTNTGELFF.

This clonotype has just a few counts. V and J are TRBV6-5 and TRBJ1-2; 12 nucleotides agree with TRBD1. V trimming: 4 bases; J trimming: 5 bases; junction bases outside the gene matches: 5. CDR1 is MNHEY, CDR2 SVGAGI, per germline. CDR3 length: 15 residues. CDR3 protein: CASSSRDRGLYGYTF. The CDR3 DNA reads TGTGCCAGCAGTTCCCGGGACAGGGGGCTGTATGGCTACACCTTC.

This clonotype was observed a single time. The chain recombines TRBV19 with TRBJ2-7; D is perhaps TRBD2 (5 bases). V was clipped by 0 bases and J by 3 bases, with 12 bases between them. CDR1 is LNHDA and CDR2 is SQIVND in the germline V gene (reference sequence). The CDR3 runs to 15 residues. The DNA for the CDR3 is TGTGCCAGTAGTATAGATAGCGCTGTATTCTACGAGCAGTACTTC. Residues: CASSIDSAVFYEQYF.

This chain connects TRBV6-1 to TRBJ2-5; TRBD2 is a possible D gene (5 bases). CDR3 length: 13 residues. Germline V gene sequence: CDR1 MNHNS, CDR2 SASEGT. V lost 7 bases to trimming and J lost 3 bases, with 12 bases between them. The CDR3 is CASTRGNEETQYF. Here the CDR3 DNA reads TGTGCCAGCACCCGAGGGAACGAAGAGACCCAGTACTTC.

Concerning this clonotype itself: The conserved final phenylalanine or tryptophan is absent from the CDR3, which likely points to a read error. The CDR3 bases are TGTGCCAGCAGCCAAGATGAGGCACTTCCCAACGAGCAGTACCTC. It encodes CASSQDEALPNEQYL. This sequence joins TRBV4-2 and TRBJ2-7; D is undetermined. Germline V gene data show CDR1 as LGHNA and CDR2 as YNFKEQ. This CDR3 contains 15 residues. Trimming took 0 bases from V and 5 from J, leaving 14 bases between them.

This clonotype was seen only a few times. The chain employs TRBV7-2 and TRBJ1-4, with 9 bases fitting TRBD1. This CDR3 is built from 15 residues. J was trimmed by 6 bases and V by 3 bases; bases with no gene match: 5. CDR1 and CDR2 from the germline V gene are SGHTA and FQGNSA. The CDR3 DNA sequence: TGTGCCAGCAGCTTGTCGGGACAGGGACATGAAAAACTGTTTTTT. Translated, it gives CASSLSGQGHEKLFF.

This clonotype has more than one count but fewer than ten. The rearrangement joins TRBV15 to TRBJ2-1; D unclear. V lost 1 base and J lost 4, with 5 bases in between. The CDR3 is 13 amino acids. Germline CDR1 and CDR2: LNHNV and YYDKDF (reference sequence). CDR3 region: CATSRGTYNEQFF. CDR3 nucleotide sequence: TGTGCCACCAGCAGAGGCACTTACAATGAGCAGTTCTTC.

The CDR3 region is CSARSRLAGTDTQYF. The DNA for the CDR3 is TGCAGTGCTAGATCCAGACTAGCGGGGACAGATACGCAGTATTTT. This chain uses TRBV20-1 with TRBJ2-3; 11 nucleotides align to TRBD2. Germline assignment: CDR1 DFQATT and CDR2 SNEGSKA (reference sequence). The CDR3 loop spans 15 amino acids. The junction had 4 bases not matched to a gene; V was cut back by 2 bases and J by 3 bases.

Ten or more counts support this clonotype. The chain joins TRBV19 to TRBJ1-5, with a weak D call TRBD1 (5 bases). V shed 5 bases and J shed 7 bases, with 12 bases lying between them. CDR3 size: 13 residues. The germline V gene has CDR1 LNHDA and CDR2 SQIVND (reference sequence). The CDR3 bases are TGTGCCAGTAGTTCTCAGGGACGGCAGCCCCAGCATTTT. Translated: CASSSQGRQPQHF.

The rearrangement uses TRBV28 and TRBJ2-3; no definite D call. CDR3 length: 13 amino acids. Germline V lookup: CDR1 MDHEN, CDR2 SYDVKM. V lost 5 bases, J lost 2 bases, and 8 bases lay in between. CDR3 coding DNA: TGTGCCAGCAGTCCCGGGCCCACAGATACGCAGTATTTT. The encoded protein is CASSPGPTDTQYF.

This chain uses TRBV4-2 with TRBJ1-4; 8 bases agree with TRBD1. V was pared by 3 bases and J by 8 bases, with 5 bases of the junction left unmatched. Per the germline V gene, CDR1 is LGHNA and CDR2 is YNFKEQ. The CDR3 sequence is 14 residues long. Here the CDR3 reads CASSQGQVKEKLFF. The CDR3 DNA reads TGTGCCAGCAGCCAGGGACAGGTAAAAGAAAAACTGTTTTTT.

This clonotype was seen once. V gene TRBV11-3 combines with J gene TRBJ2-5, with TRBD2 matching over 8 bases. Trimming cost V 2 bases and J 2 bases; bases outside gene matches: 4. This CDR3 contains 15 residues. The germline CDR1 and CDR2 sequences are SGHNT and YENEEA. Written as DNA, the CDR3 is TGTGCCAGCAGCTTAACCGGGAGGGCGCAAGAGACCCAGTACTTC. Its protein product is CASSLTGRAQETQYF.

The chain links TRBV6-1 to TRBJ2-7; 11 nucleotides match TRBD1. V shed 8 bases, J shed 5 bases, and the junction held 2 bases outside the gene matches. This CDR3 has 12 amino acids. Germline CDR1 and CDR2: MNHNS and SASEGT. The CDR3 DNA reads TGTGCCAGCGGACAGGGGGCCCACGAGCAGTACTTC. Translating it yields CASGQGAHEQYF.

A few counts support this clonotype. The chain carries TRBV6-5 and TRBJ1-2; tentatively, D is TRBD1 (6 bases). The CDR3 has 16 amino acids. The germline V gene encodes CDR1 MNHEY and CDR2 SVGAGI. Trimming cost V 5 bases and J 2 bases, with 18 bases left between them. The CDR3 DNA follows: TGTGCCAGCAGTAAGATCTACAGGGCTCCAAACTATGGCTACACCTTC. Protein: CASSKIYRAPNYGYTF.

This clonotype was seen more than once but under ten times. V gene TRBV29-1 combines with J gene TRBJ2-5, with D perhaps given as TRBD1 or TRBD2 (6 bases each). The CDR3 contains 12 residues. V shed 7 bases and J shed 3 bases, with 12 bases lying between them. The germline V gene encodes CDR1 SQVTM and CDR2 ANQGSEA. CDR3 bases: TGCAGCGCATTTAGGGGGGAAGAGACCCAGTACTTC. Residues: CSAFRGEETQYF.

This chain uses TRBV10-3 with TRBJ1-5; unclear D gene. The CDR3 spans 13 residues. Germline V CDR1 and CDR2: ENHRY, SYGVKD. V lost 10 bases to trimming and J lost 3 bases, with 13 bases between them. The CDR3: CATRSGPNQPQHF. In nucleotides, the CDR3 is TGTGCCACACGATCTGGACCCAATCAGCCCCAGCATTTT.

The chain recombines TRBV6-2 or TRBV6-3 with TRBJ2-1; 9 bases agree with TRBD2. Germline V gene data show CDR1 as MNHEY and CDR2 as SVGEGT. V lost 2 bases to trimming and J lost 7 bases; unmatched junction nucleotides: 9. This CDR3 region has 16 residues. CDR3 protein: CASSYRRREGGNEQFF. In DNA form, the CDR3 reads TGTGCCAGCAGTTACCGGAGGCGGGAGGGCGGAAATGAGCAGTTCTTC.